A single sample is the source of the 31 T cell receptor beta chains below, sequenced in a study of human thymus T cells. The table came from immunoSEQ multiplex PCR; TCRdb's copy has only in-frame clones and leaves some out. The sample carries under 95,000 clones, 85% to 95% recorded once. Surgeons resected thymus tissue during corrective heart surgery. The sequenced material came from thymus tissue. All receptors come from a girl in the first two years of life with a congenital heart defect but otherwise immunologically healthy.

CDR3 residues: CAISESRGMNTEAFF. In DNA form, the CDR3 reads TGTGCCATCAGTGAGTCGAGAGGGATGAACACTGAAGCTTTCTTT. The chain joins TRBV10-3 to TRBJ1-1; D unclear. There are 15 residues in the CDR3. With 0 bases removed from V and 0 bases from J, the gap between germline ends came to 8 bases. Per the germline V gene, CDR1 is ENHRY and CDR2 is SYGVKD.

The chain is built from TRBV25-1 and TRBJ1-3; no clear D gene. Between the trimmed V and J ends, which lost 1 base and 0 bases, there was a span of 10 bases. Germline V gives CDR1 MGHDK, CDR2 SYGVNS. CDR3 length equals 16 residues. CDR3 loop: CASSEFRDNSGNTIYF. The CDR3 DNA reads as TGTGCCAGCAGTGAATTTAGAGACAACTCTGGAAACACCATATATTTT. The full variable domain, completed using reference TRBV25-1 and TRBJ1-3, is EADIYQTPRYLVIGTGKKITLECSQTMGHDKMYWYQQDPGMELHLIHYSYGVNSTEKGDLSSESTVSRIRTEHFPLTLESARPSHTSQYLCASSEFRDNSGNTIYFGEGSWLTVV.

The J gene is TRBJ2-7, the V gene TRBV2; 14 bases map to TRBD2. CDR1 and CDR2 from the germline V gene are SNHLY and FYNNEI. J lost 1 base, V lost 3 bases, and 8 bases had no gene match. This CDR3 is built from 18 residues. CDR3 sequence: CASSDQGLAGVVSYEQYF. CDR3 sequence (DNA): TGTGCCAGCAGTGACCAGGGACTAGCGGGAGTAGTGTCCTACGAGCAGTACTTC.

This chain connects TRBV6-6 to TRBJ1-2; D call uncertain. V was trimmed by 4 bases and J by 8 bases, leaving 8 bases between them. This CDR3 region has 11 residues. Germline values: CDR1 MNHNY, CDR2 SVGAGI (reference sequence). The CDR3 reads CASSSGVGYTF. The CDR3, as DNA: TGTGCCAGCAGTTCTGGGGTCGGCTACACCTTC.

The chain recombines TRBV28 with TRBJ1-5; possibly TRBD1 for D (6 bases). This CDR3 is built from 17 residues. V shed 7 bases and J shed 1 base, with 20 bases lying between them. CDR1 and CDR2 (germline): MDHEN, SYDVKM. CDR3 nucleotides: TGTGCCAGCAATCTTCGGGGGGGGCGCGAGAGCAATCAGCCCCAGCATTTT. Protein sequence: CASNLRGGRESNQPQHF.

V and J are TRBV9 and TRBJ2-5, with TRBD2 identical over 9 bases. Per germline, CDR1 SGDLS and CDR2 YYNGEE. V was pared by 0 bases and J by 4 bases, with 13 bases of the junction left unmatched. The CDR3 runs 18 residues. The CDR3 loop is CASSVGEAGGPSGETQYF. Here the CDR3 DNA reads TGTGCCAGCAGCGTAGGGGAAGCGGGAGGCCCCTCGGGAGAGACCCAGTACTTC.

The J gene is TRBJ2-7, the V gene TRBV4-3; TRBD1 is a possible D gene (6 bases). This CDR3 spans 16 amino acids. V was clipped by 0 bases and J by 3 bases, with 15 bases between them. Germline values: CDR1 LGHNA, CDR2 YSLEER. CDR3 nucleotide sequence: TGCGCCAGCAGCCAAGATCACCGGGGACAACACTACGAGCAGTACTTC. It yields the protein CASSQDHRGQHYEQYF.

This clone occurred a few times. The V call is TRBV4-2, the J call TRBJ1-2; possible D gene TRBD1, 6 bases. The CDR3 runs to 19 residues. Between the trimmed V and J ends, which lost 4 bases and 1 base, there was a span of 25 bases. Germline V CDR1 and CDR2: LGHNA, YNFKEQ. Written as DNA, the CDR3 is TGTGCCAGCAGCCCCGAGGATCACGACAGGCGACCCAGTAACTATGGCTACACCTTC. The encoded protein is CASSPEDHDRRPSNYGYTF.

The chain recombines TRBV9 with TRBJ1-2; D is unclear. CDR1 is SGDLS and CDR2 is YYNGEE in the germline V gene. The CDR3 is 14 amino acids. V lost 1 base to trimming and J lost 6 bases, with 13 bases between them. The CDR3 DNA is TGTGCCAGCAGCGTAAACCCCGCCGGCAATGGCTACACCTTC. Protein sequence: CASSVNPAGNGYTF.

This chain joins TRBV4-2 and TRBJ2-3; 10 bases are shared with TRBD2. The V gene end was trimmed by 4 bases and the J gene end by 4 bases; junction bases not matched to a gene: 11. The CDR3 runs 17 residues. Germline V gene data show CDR1 as LGHNA and CDR2 as YNFKEQ. The CDR3 reads CASSLGSRLAGSDTQYF. The CDR3 bases are TGTGCCAGCAGCCTGGGTTCTCGACTAGCGGGTTCAGATACGCAGTATTTT.

The chain carries TRBV5-6 and TRBJ2-2, with D hard to call. The CDR3 spans 15 residues. Germline CDR1 and CDR2: SGHDT and YYEEEE. Trimming removed 4 bases from V and 5 bases from J, with 15 bases in between. As DNA, the CDR3 is TGTGCCAGCAGCCCGTCCTATGTTTTGACCGGGGAGCTGTTTTTT. Translating gives CASSPSYVLTGELFF. The variable domain in full, completed from reference TRBV5-6 and TRBJ2-2, reads DAGVTQSPTHLIKTRGQQVTLRCSPKSGHDTVSWYQQALGQGPQFIFQYYEEEERQRGNFPDRFSGHQFPNYSSELNVNALLLGDSALYLCASSPSYVLTGELFFGEGSRLTVL.

The rearrangement links TRBV13 to TRBJ2-7; 13 bases align to TRBD2. V lost 5 bases and J lost 6; bases outside the gene matches: 4. The CDR3 is 14 residues long. Germline values: CDR1 PRHDT, CDR2 FYEKMQ (reference sequence). This chain's CDR3 is CASSTRLAGGEQYF. CDR3 in DNA: TGTGCCAGCAGCACCCGACTAGCGGGAGGCGAGCAGTACTTC.

CDR3 amino acids: CASSVGHRGWSAPYEQYF. The CDR3 DNA reads as TGTGCCAGCAGTGTAGGGCACAGGGGCTGGTCGGCTCCCTACGAGCAGTACTTC. The chain is built from TRBV2 and TRBJ2-7, with 7 bases fitting TRBD1. Germline assignment: CDR1 SNHLY and CDR2 FYNNEI. The CDR3 totals 18 residues. Losses at the gene ends were 4 bases for V and 2 bases for J; bases not matched to a gene: 17.

V and J are TRBV12-5 and TRBJ1-1; D is unresolved. The CDR3 is made up of 10 amino acids. Trimming took 2 bases from V and 10 from J, leaving 5 bases between them. Germline values: CDR1 LGHNT, CDR2 FRNRAP. CDR3 bases: TGTGCTAGTGGTTTGTATGTAGCTTTCTTT. Translation gives CASGLYVAFF.

The genes are TRBV6-1 and TRBJ2-3, with TRBD2 matching over 11 bases. Germline trimming cut 7 bases from V and 2 bases from J; bases unmatched to any gene: 5. This CDR3 is 15 amino acids long. Germline loops: CDR1 MNHNS, CDR2 SASEGT. CDR3 in DNA: TGTGCCAGCAATGCACTAGCGGGAGCCACAGATACGCAGTATTTT. Its protein is CASNALAGATDTQYF.

As regards this clone: Other DNA sequences from this sample encode an identical CDR3 as well. The chain links TRBV7-9 to TRBJ2-3, with 9 bases fitting TRBD2. The junction had 4 bases not matched to a gene; V was cut back by 3 bases and J by 6 bases. This CDR3 region has 14 residues. Per the germline V gene, CDR1 is SEHNR and CDR2 is FQNEAQ (reference sequence). CDR3 nucleotides: TGTGCCAGCAGCTTCTTAGCGGGAGAGGATACGCAGTATTTT. It specifies CASSFLAGEDTQYF.

This clone was found once. The chain recombines TRBV2 with TRBJ1-5; 9 bases are a match to TRBD1. CDR1 and CDR2 from the germline V gene are SNHLY and FYNNEI. The CDR3 is 17 amino acids. The V segment lost 4 bases and the J segment 1 base; nucleotides outside the gene matches: 8. CDR3 nucleotide sequence: TGTGCCAGCAGTGGACAGGGGGGTCATAACAGCAATCAGCCCCAGCATTTT. It codes for CASSGQGGHNSNQPQHF.

The CDR3 reads CASSLLFGNEQFF. The DNA for the CDR3 is TGTGCCAGCAGCTTACTTTTTGGGAATGAGCAGTTCTTC. The chain uses TRBV7-9 and TRBJ2-1, with D uncertain. CDR1 is SEHNR and CDR2 is FQNEAQ in the germline V gene (reference sequence). This CDR3 contains 13 residues. The germline V and J ends were trimmed by 2 bases and 7 bases, with 9 bases remaining between them.

The chain employs TRBV27 and TRBJ2-6; 8 nucleotides align to TRBD2. This CDR3 spans 15 amino acids. The trim removed 5 bases at V and 4 bases at J, leaving 4 bases unmatched. The germline V gene encodes CDR1 MNHEY and CDR2 SMNVEV (reference sequence). CDR3 nucleotides: TGTGCCAGCAGTGTGCGGGGGGCCGGGGCCAACGTCCTGACTTTC. Translating gives CASSVRGAGANVLTF.

This clone was seen only a few times. This rearrangement joins TRBV30 to TRBJ1-1; 7 nucleotides line up with TRBD1. This CDR3 comprises 16 residues. Trimming took 0 bases from V and 1 from J; bases not matched to a gene: 8. Germline CDR1 is GTSNPN and CDR2 is SVGIG (reference sequence). CDR3 in amino acids: CAWSVKQGGTNTEAFF. CDR3 nucleotides: TGTGCCTGGAGTGTTAAGCAGGGGGGCACGAACACTGAAGCTTTCTTT.

This sequence joins TRBV7-2 and TRBJ1-4, with D possibly being TRBD1 (5 bases). Deletions cut 1 base from V and 0 bases from J, with 15 bases between. CDR3 length: 18 residues. The germline gives CDR1 SGHTA, CDR2 FQGNSA. Here the CDR3 reads CASSLGGEGPATNEKLFF. The DNA for the CDR3 is TGTGCCAGCAGCTTAGGTGGGGAGGGGCCAGCAACTAATGAAAAACTGTTTTTT.

The chain carries TRBV30 and TRBJ1-2, with 9 bases identical to TRBD1. The length of the CDR3 is 15 residues. V lost 2 bases to trimming and J lost 8 bases; unmatched junction nucleotides: 12. The germline gives CDR1 GTSNPN, CDR2 SVGIG (reference sequence). The CDR3 is CAWSITGTGQGGYTF. The CDR3, as DNA: TGTGCCTGGAGTATCACCGGGACAGGGCAAGGCGGCTACACCTTC.

The chain uses TRBV18 and TRBJ2-5; D gene unclear. The germline V and J ends were trimmed by 3 bases and 4 bases, with 3 bases remaining between them. The CDR3 consists of 11 residues. The V gene's germline CDR1 is KGHSH and CDR2 LQKENI. CDR3 loop: CASSPRETQYF. CDR3 nucleotide sequence: TGTGCCAGCTCACCTCGAGAGACCCAGTACTTC.

The chain has TRBV19 and TRBJ2-7, with TRBD1 matching 7 bases. Unmatched junction bases numbered 17, after V lost 4 bases and J lost 5 bases. The germline gives CDR1 LNHDA, CDR2 SQIVND (reference sequence). The CDR3 sequence is 17 residues long. CDR3 protein: CASSTRQDRRMLHEQYF. The CDR3 DNA is TGTGCCAGTAGTACAAGACAGGACAGGCGGATGCTCCACGAGCAGTACTTC.

The chain is built from TRBV7-2 and TRBJ2-5, with D perhaps TRBD2 (5 bases). The CDR3 runs 13 residues. V dropped 2 bases and J dropped 13 bases, with 17 bases sitting between them. The germline gives CDR1 SGHTA, CDR2 FQGNSA. CDR3 amino acids: CASSLYPPGVWYF. In DNA, the CDR3 is TGTGCCAGCAGCTTATACCCCCCCGGGGTGTGGTACTTC.

The CDR3 region is CSVEGSGAKLFF. The CDR3 DNA is TGCAGCGTTGAAGGCTCTGGCGCAAAACTGTTTTTT. The chain links TRBV29-1 to TRBJ1-4; D ambiguous. Trimming left V 1 base short and J 10 bases short, with 10 bases between. CDR1 SQVTM and CDR2 ANQGSEA come from the germline V gene. This CDR3 region has 12 residues.

The rearrangement uses TRBV18 and TRBJ2-7; no firm D call. V was shortened by 6 bases and J by 7 bases, with 13 bases between the two germline ends. The CDR3 spans 12 residues. Per the germline V gene, CDR1 is KGHSH and CDR2 is LQKENI. The CDR3 DNA reads as TGTGCCAGCTCCCCGGGTATAAGGGAGCAGTACTTC. Encoded protein: CASSPGIREQYF.

The count of this clone is one. The gene calls are TRBV30 and TRBJ2-4; 8 nucleotides match TRBD2. Losses at the gene ends were 0 bases for V and 3 bases for J; bases not matched to a gene: 16. The CDR3 is 19 amino acids. Germline V gene data show CDR1 as GTSNPN and CDR2 as SVGIG (reference sequence). CDR3 amino acids: CAWSVRAGAGGHHKNIQYF. DNA for the CDR3: TGTGCCTGGAGTGTACGAGCGGGAGCCGGAGGGCACCACAAAAACATTCAGTACTTC.

This rearrangement joins TRBV28 to TRBJ2-7; the match to TRBD2 covers 7 bases. The junction had 11 bases not matched to a gene; V was cut back by 6 bases and J by 3 bases. Germline CDR1 and CDR2: MDHEN and SYDVKM. The CDR3 spans 15 residues. The CDR3 sequence: CASSHRLAVRYEQYF. CDR3 sequence (DNA): TGTGCCAGCAGCCACCGGCTAGCGGTTCGCTACGAGCAGTACTTC.

J is TRBJ2-7 and V is TRBV28, with D perhaps TRBD1 or TRBD2 (6 bases each). The germline V and J ends were trimmed by 4 bases and 4 bases, with 29 bases remaining between them. The CDR3 has 19 residues. The germline CDR1 and CDR2 sequences are MDHEN and SYDVKM. CDR3 sequence: CASSSLQLGGQMTFYEQYF. The CDR3, as DNA: TGTGCCAGCAGTTCCCTCCAGTTGGGAGGACAGATGACCTTTTACGAGCAGTACTTC.

The chain uses TRBV21-1 and TRBJ1-4. TRBV21-1 counts as a pseudogene. The CDR3 runs 16 residues. CDR3: CASRKGGRRGEEKLFF. The CDR3 DNA reads TGTGCCAGCAGGAAAGGTGGGAGGAGGGGGGAGGAAAAACTGTTTTTT.